The present T cell receptor (beta chain) was sequenced within a study of cytomegalovirus exposure and HLA in healthy donors (dated by TCRdb to 2016 to 2017). Some background on the complete study: According to a later analysis, one platform produced both the roughly 130 validation repertoires and the 700 or so repertoires of the first cohort. The study aimed to test whether signatures of past pathogen exposure could be identified by cataloging public T cell receptors. In addition to the first cohort of roughly 670 subjects, a separate validation cohort of 130 or so different subjects was used. The study combined high-throughput TCR immunosequencing, statistical association of individual TCRs with disease status, and machine learning to predict cytomegalovirus infection status. Study-wide findings and limitations: Subsequent analysis determined that TCRs grouped into clusters in the first cohort also showed a tendency toward co-occurrence across the 120 validation repertoires, and approximately 93% of cluster scores exceeded 0. In vitro tests confirmed that three of the cytomegalovirus-associated TCR beta chains recognize cytomegalovirus antigens. Across donors, most TCR sequences were observed very rarely, whereas some public TCRs were present in many individuals. According to the authors, the approach could potentially be generalized to other disease states and immunological phenotypes. A later analysis lacked HLA typing for the validation cohort, so it scored co-occurrence in that cohort across all 110 or so repertoires. The study gave a list of roughly 150 TCR beta chains associated with cytomegalovirus. The classifier was reported to diagnose cytomegalovirus status with high specificity and sensitivity in both the original and validation cohorts.

Trimming costs V 0 bases and J 4 bases, and their ends lie 13 bases apart. From the cysteine through the phenylalanine, the CDR3 covers 15 amino acids. Only the CDR3 DNA stays, 45 bases, in frame from base 1. Taken from the germline V gene, the CDR1 and CDR2 loops are SGHDT and YYEEEE. Comments on this clone: Its antigen remains unidentified. Base qualities are not recorded, but no much larger clone differs from it by a single base.

Preparation of the library involved the immunoSEQ multiplex PCR assay. On the authors' methods: A statistical classification framework was built to diagnose cytomegalovirus status from the catalog of TCR beta chain sequences. In TCRdb, the immuneACCESS table is reduced to in-frame sequences with V and J assigned. These tables do not hold every clone; where another copy was compared, an unresolved V gene accounts for under half, and the others remain unexplained. V and J calls plus clone size are reproduced from that table; the DNA served to infer D and trimming. Recorded for this sample are about 83,000 clones; roughly 96% of them occurred a single time. 1.3% of the sample is in the top ten clones. The donors were included in the validation cohort of some 120 subjects, a group kept apart from the 666-subject first cohort.

The rearrangement joined TRBV5-6 to TRBJ1-2; no D segment can be confidently identified. The sequencing input was PBMCs. The sequence came from a woman aged 18-29 years in good health and CMV-seronegative. The CDR3 amino acid sequence is: CASSLGTLTPYGYTF. The DNA sequence reads TGTGCCAGCAGCTTGGGAACTCTTACTCCCTATGGCTACACCTTC.